This TCR beta chain was identified during a study of T cell repertoires in cytomegalovirus infection. Study information: Evidence of both CMV infection and a matching HLA type came from public TCR beta signatures.

This clonotype came up many times. No antigen is known for it. V lost 2 bases to trimming and J lost 0 bases, with 16 bases between them. Germline V gene sequence: CDR1 SGHTA, CDR2 FQGNSA. The CDR3 has 17 residues. TCRdb redid the calling of the reads with MiXCR, one entry per CDR3 protein. The sample includes more than 400,000 distinct CDR3 sequences, 26% of them seen just once. Study-wide results and caveats: Cumulative frequency (of public TCR beta family members) identified carriers of CMV plus the relevant HLA. Clonotypes of TCR beta that were HLA-C-restricted and CMV-specific dominated the ex vivo response.

The receptor's source is a human donor in good health (CMV status not recorded). Some clones in this sample may be carry-over from other donors' samples. Specimen: PBMCs. The J gene is TRBJ1-2, the V gene TRBV7-2, with D unclear. The CDR3: CASSLLVREGANYGYTF. The CDR3 nucleotides read TGTGCCAGCAGCTTATTGGTCCGGGAGGGAGCTAACTATGGCTACACCTTC. Looking up the rest from reference TRBV7-2 and TRBJ1-2 gives the full variable domain: GAGVSQSPSNKVTEKGKDVELRCDPISGHTALYWYRQSLGQGLEFLIYFQGNSAPDKSGLPSDRFSAERTGGSVSTLTIQRTQQEDSAVYLCASSLLVREGANYGYTFGSGTRLTVV.